Each of the 19 T cell receptor beta chains below was sequenced from the same sample in a study of blood T cell repertoires in COVID-19. TCRdb's table, derived via immunoSEQ multiplex PCR, lists solely in-frame clones and lacks some. The table lists around 250,000 clones, roughly nine tenths of them singletons. Material for sequencing was PBMCs or T cells enriched from blood (not recorded which). These receptor sequences come from a human donor in a cohort exposed to, infected with or recovered from COVID-19 (not recorded which). The donor label of this sample is uncertain.

The chain employs TRBV7-9 and TRBJ1-1; 7 bases are shared with TRBD1. The germline V gene encodes CDR1 SEHNR and CDR2 FQNEAQ (reference sequence). CDR3 length equals 14 residues. V lost 5 bases, J lost 4 bases, and 7 bases stayed unmatched. The CDR3 coding sequence is TGTGCCAGCAGCGAAGGGGGCTGTTGCACTGAAGCTTTCTTT. Its translation is CASSEGGCCTEAFF.

Turning to this clone: Other DNA sequences in this sample translate to the same CDR3. This chain connects TRBV30 to TRBJ1-5; 10 bases align to TRBD1. CDR3 size: 13 residues. In germline, CDR1 is GTSNPN, CDR2 SVGIG (reference sequence). The CDR3 DNA follows: TGTGCTGGGGGGACAGGGGGCAATCAGCCCCAGCATTTT. Translated, it gives CAGGTGGNQPQHF.

J is TRBJ2-3 and V is TRBV27; 7 nucleotides agree with TRBD2. Germline V CDR1 and CDR2: MNHEY, SMNVEV (reference sequence). The CDR3 extends over 14 amino acids. V was pared by 1 base and J by 6 bases, with 4 bases of the junction left unmatched. The CDR3 bases are TGTGCCAGCAGTTTATTAACCGGGGGGGATACGCAGTATTTT. Protein sequence: CASSLLTGGDTQYF.

The chain carries TRBV19 and TRBJ2-3, with 7 positions matching TRBD2. This CDR3 is 13 amino acids long. The germline CDR1 and CDR2 sequences are LNHDA and SQIVND (reference sequence). V trimming: 11 bases; J trimming: 3 bases; junction bases outside the gene matches: 8. CDR3 in amino acids: CASREGATDTQYF. The CDR3 nucleotides are TGTGCCTCCAGGGAGGGCGCGACAGATACGCAGTATTTT.

This chain links TRBV9 with TRBJ1-1; maybe TRBD1 (5 bases). The CDR3 totals 12 residues. From germline, CDR1 is SGDLS and CDR2 YYNGEE. Trimming left V 2 bases short and J 4 bases short, with 6 bases between. In DNA, the CDR3 is TGTGCCAGCAGCGTCCAGGGCACTGAAGCTTTCTTT. Translating it yields CASSVQGTEAFF.

CDR3 sequence: CASSYRGPQHF. In nucleotides, the CDR3 is TGTGCCAGCAGTTATCGAGGGCCCCAGCATTTT. This chain connects TRBV12-3 or TRBV12-4 to TRBJ1-5; no clear D gene. V dropped 4 bases and J dropped 9 bases, with 7 bases sitting between them. The CDR3 is made up of 11 amino acids.

The V gene is TRBV7-9, the J gene TRBJ1-1, with D unresolved. The CDR3 consists of 15 residues. Trimming left V 3 bases short and J 0 bases short, with 11 bases between. Germline V gives CDR1 SEHNR, CDR2 FQNEAQ (reference sequence). The CDR3 protein is CASSFSSGLNTEAFF. In DNA form, the CDR3 reads TGTGCCAGCAGCTTTTCCTCGGGGTTGAACACTGAAGCTTTCTTT.

V gene TRBV7-9 combines with J gene TRBJ1-1, with TRBD1 as a possible D gene (5 bases). CDR1 is SEHNR, CDR2 FQNEAQ, per germline (reference sequence). V was clipped by 5 bases and J by 7 bases, with 11 bases between them. CDR3 size: 12 residues. The CDR3 reads CASSLATDEAFF. CDR3 bases: TGTGCCAGCAGCCTTGCGACAGATGAAGCTTTCTTT.

The chain recombines TRBV19 with TRBJ2-3, with D hard to call. The germline gives CDR1 LNHDA, CDR2 SQIVND (reference sequence). Deletions cut 1 base from V and 3 bases from J, with 20 bases between. The CDR3 has 18 amino acids. The CDR3 here is CASSIVQVPSVGTDTQYF. The CDR3 nucleotides read TGTGCCAGTAGTATAGTTCAGGTTCCGAGTGTAGGTACAGATACGCAGTATTTT.

This chain connects TRBV5-6 to TRBJ2-5; 10 bases line up with TRBD1. Germline V CDR1 and CDR2: SGHDT, YYEEEE. The V and J ends lost 2 bases and 1 base, in that order; junction bases with no gene match: 5. This CDR3 has 16 residues. For the CDR3, the DNA is TGTGCCAGCAGCTTCGGGACAGGGGCTATCCAAGAGACCCAGTACTTC. Its translation: CASSFGTGAIQETQYF.

Details on this clone: The junction departs from germline at one end; a sequencing error may be responsible. The V call is TRBV5-1, the J call TRBJ2-3; tentative D call: TRBD1 (6 bases). This CDR3 has 17 amino acids. The germline V gene encodes CDR1 SGHRS and CDR2 YFSETQ. DNA for the CDR3: TGCGCCAGCAAGGCGGTGTTAGGGGACAAGGCCACATATACGCAGTATTTT. Its translation is CASKAVLGDKATYTQYF.

This chain uses TRBV7-9 with TRBJ2-7, with D possibly TRBD1 on 5 matching bases. This CDR3 has 14 amino acids. CDR1 and CDR2 from the germline V gene are SEHNR and FQNEAQ (reference sequence). V was pared by 4 bases and J by 4 bases, with 14 bases between. CDR3 sequence reads: CASSSPGSGYEQYF. For the CDR3, the DNA is TGTGCCAGCAGCTCCCCGGGTTCAGGGTACGAGCAGTACTTC.

The chain is built from TRBV19 and TRBJ1-1; D is perhaps TRBD1 (6 bases). Trimming pared 7 bases from V and 6 bases from J, leaving 33 bases between. CDR1 and CDR2 from the germline V gene are LNHDA and SQIVND (reference sequence). The CDR3 is 19 residues long. CDR3 bases: TGTGCCAGTAATGGCCCGCCTGGACAGCGCGCCTTTAGTCTCCCTGAAGCTTTCTTT. Its protein is CASNGPPGQRAFSLPEAFF.

The chain carries TRBV9 and TRBJ2-2, with 7 bases fitting TRBD2. With 7 bases clipped from V and 4 bases from J, the junction kept 1 base outside the gene matches. CDR1 and CDR2 (germline): SGDLS, YYNGEE. The CDR3 sequence is 12 residues long. For the CDR3, the DNA is TGTGCCAGCGGGGGGGGCACCGGGGAGCTGTTTTTT. Translated: CASGGGTGELFF. The variable domain in full, completed from reference TRBV9 and TRBJ2-2, reads DSGVTQTPKHLITATGQRVTLRCSPRSGDLSVYWYQQSLDQGLQFLIQYYNGEERAKGNILERFSAQQFPDLHSELNLSSLELGDSALYFCASGGGTGELFFGEGSRLTVL.

This clone was detected only a few times. DNA for the CDR3: TGTGCGACGGGGAGCGCCTATGGCTACACCTTC. Its translation is CATGSAYGYTF. V is TRBV10-3 and J is TRBJ1-2; D call uncertain. From germline, CDR1 is ENHRY and CDR2 SYGVKD. The CDR3 length is 11 residues.

The CDR3 region has the DNA TGCGCCAGCAGCTTGCCCGATGGGGGGGGCGGCAATGAGCAGTTCTTC. Protein: CASSLPDGGGGNEQFF. The rearrangement uses TRBV5-1 and TRBJ2-1; D possibly corresponds to TRBD2 (7 bases). The V end lost 1 base, the J end lost 6 bases, and 17 bases lay between the germline ends. Germline assignment: CDR1 SGHRS and CDR2 YFSETQ. The CDR3 totals 16 residues.

The V call is TRBV4-1, the J call TRBJ2-7; D possibly corresponds to TRBD2 (6 bases). The CDR3 runs 13 residues. The V end was cut by 1 base, the J end by 6 bases, with 10 bases between. The V gene's germline CDR1 is MGHRA and CDR2 YSYEKL. Here the CDR3 DNA reads TGCGCCAGCAGCCAAGGTGGGACTCTCGAGCAGTACTTC. Translation: CASSQGGTLEQYF.

Only one count was recorded for this clone. Written as DNA, the CDR3 is TGTGCCTGGAGTGGGCAGACTTTCAATCAGCCCCAGCATTTT. Amino acids: CAWSGQTFNQPQHF. The J gene is TRBJ1-5, the V gene TRBV30; D gene unclear. Trimming pared 1 base from V and 3 bases from J, leaving 10 bases between. The CDR3 sequence is 14 residues long. The germline gives CDR1 GTSNPN, CDR2 SVGIG (reference sequence).

CDR3 bases: TGTGCCAGCAGTACCCAGGGAGGTACTGAAGCTTTCTTT. It translates to CASSTQGGTEAFF. The J gene is TRBJ1-1, the V gene TRBV6-5; perhaps TRBD1 as D (5 bases). Per the germline V gene, CDR1 is MNHEY and CDR2 is SVGAGI. CDR3 length equals 13 residues. V lost 5 bases to trimming and J lost 5 bases, with 12 bases between them.